A selection of T cell receptor beta chains follows, all from one sample in a study of blood T cell repertoires in COVID-19. TCRdb's copy holds only in-frame clones and misses some; the assay was immunoSEQ multiplex PCR. The sample records about 170,000 clones, around 90% being singletons. Source material: peripheral blood. These receptors all stem from an elderly woman with COVID-19, enrolled during active disease. Both conserved end residues are part of each CDR3. Fields, in order: J gene, clone size, D gene, V gene, CDR3 DNA, CDR3 protein. A D gene is named only where the DNA matches it firmly. Clone size, where shown, is once, few, many, or a class for clones that have expanded.

TRBJ1-2,NA,NA,TRBV3-1/TRBV3-2,TGTGCCAGCAGCAATACAGGGACCGAGAACTATGGCTACACCTTC,CASSNTGTENYGYTF
TRBJ1-2,NA,TRBD1,TRBV18,TGTGCCAGCTCACCGGCTTGGACAGGGAGTAACTATGGCTACACCTTC,CASSPAWTGSNYGYTF
TRBJ2-7,NA,NA,TRBV6-5,TGTACCAGCAAGAACTCATACGAGCAGTACTTC,CTSKNSYEQYF
TRBJ2-5,NA,TRBD1,TRBV11-2,TGTGCCAGCAGCTTAGTAGGGGGAACAGGGGCAAGGGGAGAGACCCAGTACTTC,CASSLVGGTGARGETQYF
TRBJ1-1,NA,NA,TRBV28,TGTGCCAGCAGTTATCGGGGTGGGCATGCTGAAGCTTTCTTT,CASSYRGGHAEAFF
TRBJ2-5,NA,TRBD1,TRBV6-6,TGTGCCAGTCGGACAGGGGGAGTTGAGACCCAGTACTTC,CASRTGGVETQYF
TRBJ1-4,NA,NA,TRBV3-1/TRBV3-2,TGTGCCAGCACGGGACAAGTAGGGGAAAAACTGTTTTTT,CASTGQVGEKLFF
TRBJ2-1,NA,NA,TRBV20-1,TGCAGTGCTAGTACGGTGACTAGGCCCTACAATGAGCAGTTCTTC,CSASTVTRPYNEQFF
TRBJ2-3,NA,NA,TRBV29-1,TGCAGCGTTGTTCTGAGGAATACGCAGTATTTT,CSVVLRNTQYF
TRBJ2-1,NA,NA,TRBV9,TGTGCCAGCAGTCCTATCCCAGGGTGGAATGAGCAGTTCTTC,CASSPIPGWNEQFF
TRBJ2-3,NA,TRBD2,TRBV7-8,TGTGCCAGCAGACGTGGACTAGCGGGATACTTAGATACGCAGTATTTT,CASRRGLAGYLDTQYF
TRBJ1-1,once,TRBD1,TRBV19,TGTGCCAGTAGGATGACAGGGGCGAACACTGAAGCTTTCTTT,CASRMTGANTEAFF
TRBJ1-1,NA,NA,TRBV28,TGTGCCAGCACTCAATTACAGGGACGGATGACTGAAGCTTTCTTT,CASTQLQGRMTEAFF